This TCR beta chain was identified in a study of T cells in Graves' hyperthyroidism and ophthalmopathy. Whole-study results and caveats: A model built on 13 V-J features separated ophthalmopathy from stable hyperthyroidism. Blood also contained most expanded thyroid clonotypes above 0.001.

This clonotype was observed at least ten times. Its matching antigen is unknown. Using RNA transcripts as the source, TCR beta CDR3 regions were amplified. First-round RT-PCR with HTBI primers amplified the TCR CDR3 region. TCRdb reprocessed the multiplex PCR reads via MiXCR and lists one record per CDR3 protein. The table has 360,000 or so distinct CDR3 sequences, 19% seen once. This CDR3 has 17 amino acids. V dropped 5 bases and J dropped 5 bases, with 21 bases sitting between them. The sequence came from a woman aged 18 to 35 with Graves' hyperthyroidism. Sequencing was performed on blood. V is TRBV12-3 or TRBV12-4 and J is TRBJ2-2; D is possibly TRBD2 (6 bases). Here the CDR3 DNA reads TGTGCCAGCAGTCGTCCTGGGGGTAGCGGTCAAACCGGGGAGCTGTTTTTT. Translation gives CASSRPGGSGQTGELFF.